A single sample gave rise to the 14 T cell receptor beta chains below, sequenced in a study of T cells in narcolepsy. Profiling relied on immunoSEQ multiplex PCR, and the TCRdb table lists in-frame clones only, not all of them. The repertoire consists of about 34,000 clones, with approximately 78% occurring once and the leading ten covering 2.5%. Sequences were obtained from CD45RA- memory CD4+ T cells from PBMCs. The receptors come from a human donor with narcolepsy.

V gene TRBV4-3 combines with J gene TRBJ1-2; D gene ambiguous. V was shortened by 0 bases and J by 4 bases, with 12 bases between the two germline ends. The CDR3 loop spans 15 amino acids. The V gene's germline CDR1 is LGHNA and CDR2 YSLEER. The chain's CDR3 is CASSQDHGNSYGYTF. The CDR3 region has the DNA TGCGCCAGCAGCCAAGATCACGGCAATTCCTATGGCTACACCTTC.

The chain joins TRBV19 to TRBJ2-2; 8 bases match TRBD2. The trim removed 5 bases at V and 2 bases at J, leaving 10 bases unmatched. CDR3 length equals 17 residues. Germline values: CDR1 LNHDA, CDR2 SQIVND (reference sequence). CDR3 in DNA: TGTGCCAGTAGTCCCACGGGCGGGAGGTTTAACACCGGGGAGCTGTTTTTT. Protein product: CASSPTGGRFNTGELFF. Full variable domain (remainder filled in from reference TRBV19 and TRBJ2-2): DGGITQSPKYLFRKEGQNVTLSCEQNLNHDAMYWYRQDPGQGLRLIYYSQIVNDFQKGDIAEGYSVSREKKESFPLTVTSAQKNPTAFYLCASSPTGGRFNTGELFFGEGSRLTVL.

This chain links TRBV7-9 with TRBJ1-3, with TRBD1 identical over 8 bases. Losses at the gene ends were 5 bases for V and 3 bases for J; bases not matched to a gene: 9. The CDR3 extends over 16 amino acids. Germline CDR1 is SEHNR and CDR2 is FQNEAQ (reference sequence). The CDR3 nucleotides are TGTGCCAGCAGCCCCTGGACAGGGCTGGGTGGAAACACCATATATTTT. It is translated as CASSPWTGLGGNTIYF.

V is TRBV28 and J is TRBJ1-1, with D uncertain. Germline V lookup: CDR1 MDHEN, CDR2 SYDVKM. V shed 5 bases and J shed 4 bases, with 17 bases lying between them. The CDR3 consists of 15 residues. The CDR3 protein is CASSAYRVLITEAFF. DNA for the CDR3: TGTGCCAGCAGTGCCTACAGAGTTTTGATCACTGAAGCTTTCTTT.

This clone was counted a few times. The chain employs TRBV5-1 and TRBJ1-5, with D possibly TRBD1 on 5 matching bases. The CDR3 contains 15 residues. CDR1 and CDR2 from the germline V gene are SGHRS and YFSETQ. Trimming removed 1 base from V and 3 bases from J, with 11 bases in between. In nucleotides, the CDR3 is TGCGCCAGCAGCTTGTATGGGGGGAACAATCAGCCCCAGCATTTT. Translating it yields CASSLYGGNNQPQHF.

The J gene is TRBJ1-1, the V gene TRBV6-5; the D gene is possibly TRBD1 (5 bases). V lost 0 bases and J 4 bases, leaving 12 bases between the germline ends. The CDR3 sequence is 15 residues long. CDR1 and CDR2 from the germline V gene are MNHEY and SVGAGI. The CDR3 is CASSYSVQGSTEAFF. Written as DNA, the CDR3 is TGTGCCAGCAGTTACTCGGTCCAGGGAAGCACTGAAGCTTTCTTT.

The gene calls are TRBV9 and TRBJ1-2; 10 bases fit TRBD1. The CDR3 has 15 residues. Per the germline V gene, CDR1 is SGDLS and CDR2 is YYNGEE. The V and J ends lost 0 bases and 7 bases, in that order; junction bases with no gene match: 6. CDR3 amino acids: CASSVDWRTGGGYTF. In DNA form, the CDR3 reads TGTGCCAGCAGCGTAGATTGGAGGACAGGGGGTGGCTACACCTTC.

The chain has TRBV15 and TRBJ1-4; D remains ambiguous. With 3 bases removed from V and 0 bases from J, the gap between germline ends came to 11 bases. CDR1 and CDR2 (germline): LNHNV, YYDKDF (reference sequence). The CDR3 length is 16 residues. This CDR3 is CATSRDPHTTNEKLFF. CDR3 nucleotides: TGTGCCACCAGCAGGGATCCCCACACAACTAATGAAAAACTGTTTTTT.

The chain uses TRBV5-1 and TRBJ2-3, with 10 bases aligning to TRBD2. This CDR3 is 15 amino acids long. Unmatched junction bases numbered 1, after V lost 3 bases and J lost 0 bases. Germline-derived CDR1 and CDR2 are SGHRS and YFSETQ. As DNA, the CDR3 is TGCGCCAGCAGCTCTAGCGGGGGTAGCACAGATACGCAGTATTTT. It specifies CASSSSGGSTDTQYF.

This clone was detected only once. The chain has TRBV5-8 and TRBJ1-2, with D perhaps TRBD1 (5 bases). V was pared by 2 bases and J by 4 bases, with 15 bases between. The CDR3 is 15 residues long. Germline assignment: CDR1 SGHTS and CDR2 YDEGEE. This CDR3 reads CASSFGREPSYGYTF. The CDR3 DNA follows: TGTGCCAGCAGCTTCGGCAGGGAACCATCCTATGGCTACACCTTC.

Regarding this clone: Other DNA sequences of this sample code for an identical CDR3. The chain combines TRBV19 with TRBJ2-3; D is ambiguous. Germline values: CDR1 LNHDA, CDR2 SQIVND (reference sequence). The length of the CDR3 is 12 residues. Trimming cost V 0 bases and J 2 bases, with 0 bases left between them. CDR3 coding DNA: TGTGCCAGTAGTATAGACACAGATACGCAGTATTTT. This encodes CASSIDTDTQYF.

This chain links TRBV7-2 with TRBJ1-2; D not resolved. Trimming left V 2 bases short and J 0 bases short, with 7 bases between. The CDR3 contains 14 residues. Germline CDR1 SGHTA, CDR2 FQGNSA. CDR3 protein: CASSLNSPNYGYTF. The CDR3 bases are TGTGCCAGCAGCTTAAACAGCCCTAACTATGGCTACACCTTC.

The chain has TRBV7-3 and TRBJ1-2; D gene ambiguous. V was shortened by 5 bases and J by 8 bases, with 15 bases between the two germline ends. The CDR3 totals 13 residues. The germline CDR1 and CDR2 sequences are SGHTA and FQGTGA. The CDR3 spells CASSPPGSTGYTF. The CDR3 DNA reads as TGTGCCAGCAGCCCTCCGGGGTCTACCGGCTACACCTTC.

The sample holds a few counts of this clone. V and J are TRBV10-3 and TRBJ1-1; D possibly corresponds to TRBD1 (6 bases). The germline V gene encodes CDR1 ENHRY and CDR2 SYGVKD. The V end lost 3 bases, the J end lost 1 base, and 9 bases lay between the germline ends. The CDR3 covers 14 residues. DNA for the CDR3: TGTGCCATCAGTGAACGGGGACAGAACACTGAAGCTTTCTTT. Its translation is CAISERGQNTEAFF.